This T cell receptor (beta chain) emerged from a study of T cells after yellow fever vaccination. General observations from the study: When the response was secondary, it was weaker but reached its peak faster, day 5 versus 15. Once the booster was given, most primary-vaccination clones reappeared, at more than 95% for CD4 and over 70% for CD8.

This clonotype has ten or more counts. Its antigen is unknown. The ends were cut back, 8 bases at V and 2 bases at J, with 15 bases in the middle. Per germline, CDR1 MNHNS and CDR2 SASEGT. The CDR3 extends over 14 amino acids. Generation of TCR cDNA used 5'RACE template switching (which added a universal primer site and UMIs). TCRdb itself ran the 5' RACE reads through MiXCR, one entry per CDR3 protein. The sample yields about 310,000 distinct CDR3 sequences, around 3.6% seen once. The TCR was taken from a man younger than 35 who received the YFV17D yellow fever vaccine. The J gene is TRBJ2-5, the V gene TRBV6-1; TRBD2 might be the D (5 bases). The starting material was PBMCs, obtained on the day of the yellow fever booster vaccination. CDR3 coding DNA: TGTGCCAGCTCGGGGAATGGGCATCAAGAGACCCAGTACTTC. Amino acids: CASSGNGHQETQYF.